This T cell receptor (beta chain) derives from a study of T cell clones after liver transplantation (dated by TCRdb to between 2018 and 2020). Study-level background: ITN030ST, the source of the samples, was a randomized trial that attempted immunosuppression withdrawal within 2 years of liver transplantation. Donor-reactive T cell clones were identified using TCRbeta sequencing after a pre-transplant mixed lymphocyte reaction and were then followed in post-transplant blood. As an antigen-independent comparator for donor-reactive sequences, third party-reactive TCRbeta sequences were also identified from pre-transplant MLRs. Of the eight recipients, a few were HCV-positive, while the remaining recipients had been transplanted for non-autoimmune, non-viral indications. Until randomization at 12-24 months post-transplant, subjects were given standard immunosuppression, with no induction therapy. To count as tolerant, a recipient had to stay completely off immunosuppression for at least one year without liver enzymes climbing beyond twice the upper limit of normal. Blood samples were taken pre-transplant, pre-randomization before withdrawal, and post-randomization after full withdrawal or failed withdrawal. The study cohort included 8 liver transplant recipients, of whom 3 were classified as tolerant and 5 as non-tolerant.

High-throughput TCRbeta CDR3 sequencing of frozen genomic DNA was performed by immunoSEQ, with PCR amplification, mapping, bias correction and internal controls included. On the authors' methods: Only productive rearrangements were retained, with each unique TCRbeta sequence defined by its CDR3 nucleotide sequence together with its V and J gene. A sequence counted as donor-reactive only if the sequence showed at least 5-fold expansion in CFSE-low cells compared with unstimulated pre-transplant cells and had a frequency of at least 0.01%. Per-subject minimum frequency thresholds, based on the lowest-template unstimulated sample, ensured at least 90% detection power. Repertoire turnover was measured by Jensen-Shannon divergence between the top 1000 TCRbeta sequences post- and pre-transplant. Changes in detection of donor-reactive sequences were tested with two-sided Fisher's exact tests. Here the immuneACCESS table is served through TCRdb, limited to in-frame sequences with V and J called. Missing clones are a known gap in these copies; in checked studies unresolved V genes cover under half, and the rest lacks a known reason. That table is the source of V, J and clone size, and D and trimming were worked out from the DNA. This sample comprises 40,000 to 65,000 clones, around 84% of them detected only once. Of the sample, around 8.7% is held by the ten largest clones.

The time point label of this sample denotes: pre-transplant. Unstimulated PBMCs, after thawing, were stained for CD3, CD4 and CD8 and then FACS-sorted into CD3+CD4+ and CD3+CD8+ populations. All 8 studied subjects were randomized to immunosuppression withdrawal. Genomic DNA was isolated with the Qiagen DNeasy Blood and Tissue Kit. Overall results and qualifications from the work: The conclusions were considered preliminary, being limited by small, heterogeneous patient numbers and non-standardized post-transplant time points. Since no allograft tissue specimens were available, donor-reactive T cells may have migrated into the graft instead of being deleted. Once repertoire turnover was taken into account, donor-reactive detection showed a significant reduction for CD4 in 7 of 8 subjects and for CD8 in 8 of 8. Low numbers of available donor cells limited the measurable donor-reactive repertoire in a couple of subjects. The decline in donor-reactive sequences exceeded the decline in third party-reactive sequences, suggesting partial antigen-specific deletion that was unrelated to withdrawal success. A significant post-transplant decrease in circulating donor-reactive CD4 TCRbeta sequences was observed in 5 of 8 subjects, irrespective of tolerance or HCV status.

To note about this clone: There is no known antigen for this receptor. The input lacks base qualities; no much larger clone sits a single base away.

The TCR sequence derives from a human donor who received a liver transplant. The sequencing used CD4+ T cells from blood, collected before liver transplant.

The nucleotides are TGTGCCAGCAGCTTGGGCGGTAATCTATACGGTCCCCAGCATTTT. Its protein product is CASSLGGNLYGPQHF. The sequence is built from TRBV5-4 and TRBJ1-5, with an unclear D gene assignment. The CDR3 numbers 15 residues from cysteine through phenylalanine. Only the CDR3 region is kept as DNA, spanning 45 bases read in frame from base 1. According to the germline V gene (reference sequence), CDR1 reads SGHNT and CDR2 reads YYREEE. Trimming removed 0 bases from V and 10 bases from J, leaving 17 bases between the germline ends.